This TCR beta chain was sequenced in a study of OX40 agonist ivuxolimab in advanced cancers. Comments on this clone: The antigen is undetermined.

The CDR3 covers 15 residues. V was pared by 0 bases and J by 7 bases, with 13 bases between. Germline CDR1 SGHRS, CDR2 YFSETQ. Study-level points and caveats: By week 6 at 0.1 to 3.0 mg/kg, blood CD4+ and CD8+ T cells had expanded clonally.

Clones were sequenced by immunoSEQ multiplex PCR, and TCRdb holds only the in-frame ones, with some missing. This sample carries 72,000 or so clones, about nine tenths of them seen once, and the ten largest clones take 0.24%. The receptor was isolated from an adult with an advanced solid tumor such as melanoma, head and neck, liver or kidney cancer. The chain combines TRBV5-1 with TRBJ1-4; D is undetermined. The sequencing used CD4+ or CD8+ T cells sorted from blood, collected in a trial of the OX40 agonist ivuxolimab. CDR3 sequence (DNA): TGCGCCAGCAGCTTGGCCACATCCGGGCGTGAAAAACTGTTTTTT. It yields the protein CASSLATSGREKLFF.